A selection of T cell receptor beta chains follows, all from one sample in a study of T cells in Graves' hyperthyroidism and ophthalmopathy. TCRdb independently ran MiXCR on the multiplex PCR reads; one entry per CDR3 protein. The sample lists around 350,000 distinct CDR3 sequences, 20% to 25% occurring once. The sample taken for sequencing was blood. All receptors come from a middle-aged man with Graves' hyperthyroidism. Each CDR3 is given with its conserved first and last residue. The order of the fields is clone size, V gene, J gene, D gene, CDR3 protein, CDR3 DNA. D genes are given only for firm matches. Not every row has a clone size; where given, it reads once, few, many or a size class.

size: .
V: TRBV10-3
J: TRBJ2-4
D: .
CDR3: CATEGENIQYF
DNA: TGTGCCACCGAGGGGGAAAACATTCAGTACTTC

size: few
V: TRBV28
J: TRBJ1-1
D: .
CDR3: CASSFPPGLNTEAFF
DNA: TGTGCCAGCAGTTTCCCTCCGGGGCTGAACACTGAAGCTTTCTTT

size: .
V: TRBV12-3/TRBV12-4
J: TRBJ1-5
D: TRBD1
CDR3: CASSPGQSGQPQHF
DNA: TGTGCCAGCAGCCCGGGACAGTCGGGTCAGCCCCAGCATTTT

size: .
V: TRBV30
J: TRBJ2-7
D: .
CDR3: CAGELGFEQYF
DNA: TGTGCCGGGGAGCTGGGGTTCGAGCAGTACTTC

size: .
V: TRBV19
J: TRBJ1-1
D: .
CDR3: CASSMEGKGLANTEAFF
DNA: TGTGCCAGTAGTATGGAGGGAAAGGGGTTGGCGAACACTGAAGCTTTCTTT

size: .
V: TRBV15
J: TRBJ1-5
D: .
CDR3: CATSTDKDIYSNQPQHF
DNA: TGTGCCACCAGCACCGATAAGGACATTTATAGCAATCAGCCCCAGCATTTT

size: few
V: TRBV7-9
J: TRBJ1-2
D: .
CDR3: CASRGTNYGYTF
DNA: TGTGCCTCCCGGGGGACCAACTATGGCTACACCTTC

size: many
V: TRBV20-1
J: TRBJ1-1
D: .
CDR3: CSARDHGGSAEAFF
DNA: TGCAGTGCTAGAGATCACGGAGGGTCGGCTGAAGCTTTCTTT

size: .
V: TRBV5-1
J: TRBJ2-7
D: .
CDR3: CASSSGPSTSYEQYF
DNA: TGCGCCAGCAGCTCCGGGCCCTCCACCTCCTACGAGCAGTACTTC

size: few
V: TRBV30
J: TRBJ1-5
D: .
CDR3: CAWARDWNQPQHF
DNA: TGTGCCTGGGCCCGGGACTGGAATCAGCCCCAGCATTTT

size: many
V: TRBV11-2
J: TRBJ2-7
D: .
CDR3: CASSSTSYEQYF
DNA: TGTGCCAGCAGTTCTACTAGCTACGAGCAGTACTTC

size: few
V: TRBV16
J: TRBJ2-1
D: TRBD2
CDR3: CASSQGEGNEQFF
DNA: TGTGCCAGCAGCCAAGGGGAGGGGAATGAGCAGTTCTTC

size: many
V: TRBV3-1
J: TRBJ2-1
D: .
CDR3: CASSQGRQNEQFF
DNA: TGTGCCAGCAGCCAAGGTCGACAAAATGAGCAGTTCTTC

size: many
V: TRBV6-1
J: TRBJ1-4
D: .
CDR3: CASSEISTATNEKLFF
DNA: TGTGCCAGCAGTGAAATCTCGACAGCAACTAATGAAAAACTGTTTTTT

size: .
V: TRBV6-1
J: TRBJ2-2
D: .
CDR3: CASRPYGQSGELFF
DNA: TGTGCCAGCAGACCTTATGGACAGTCCGGGGAGCTGTTTTTT

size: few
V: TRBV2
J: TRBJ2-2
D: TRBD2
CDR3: CASSTPSGRVNTGELFF
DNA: TGTGCCAGCAGTACCCCAAGCGGGAGGGTGAACACCGGGGAGCTGTTTTTT

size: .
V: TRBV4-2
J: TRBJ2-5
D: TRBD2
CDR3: CASSQGGLAGETQYF
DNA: TGTGCCAGCAGCCAAGGAGGCCTAGCGGGAGAGACCCAGTACTTC

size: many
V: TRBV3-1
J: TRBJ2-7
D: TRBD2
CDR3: CASSRYETSSGSGEQYF
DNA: TGTGCCAGCAGCAGGTACGAGACATCGAGCGGGAGTGGCGAGCAGTACTTC

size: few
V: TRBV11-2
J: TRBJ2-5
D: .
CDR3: CASSPRGGGTPETQYF
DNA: TGTGCCAGCAGCCCCCGGGGAGGCGGGACCCCGGAGACCCAGTACTTC

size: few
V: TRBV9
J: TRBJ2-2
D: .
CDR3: CASSVRDENTGELFF
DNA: TGTGCCAGCAGCGTCCGGGACGAGAACACCGGGGAGCTGTTTTTT

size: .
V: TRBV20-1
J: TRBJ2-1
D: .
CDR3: CSAFGTTAGEQFF
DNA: TGCAGTGCCTTCGGGACGACGGCGGGTGAGCAGTTCTTC

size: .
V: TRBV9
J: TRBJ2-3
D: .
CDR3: CASSVGYTDTQYF
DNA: TGTGCCAGCAGCGTAGGATACACAGATACGCAGTATTTT

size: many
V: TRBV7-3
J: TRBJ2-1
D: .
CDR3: CASSTTSDGLNEQFF
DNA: TGTGCCAGCAGCACGACATCCGACGGACTCAATGAGCAGTTCTTC

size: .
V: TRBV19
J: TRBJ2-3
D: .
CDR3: CATTRDRTTDTQYF
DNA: TGTGCCACTACTCGGGACCGAACGACAGATACGCAGTATTTT

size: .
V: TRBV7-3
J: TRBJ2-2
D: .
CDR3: CASSLSHGTGELFF
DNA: TGTGCCAGCAGCTTGAGCCACGGCACCGGGGAGCTGTTTTTT

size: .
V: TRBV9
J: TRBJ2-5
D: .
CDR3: CASSVPPGLPEEQTQYF
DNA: TGTGCCAGCAGCGTCCCCCCGGGGCTGCCCGAGGAACAGACCCAGTACTTC

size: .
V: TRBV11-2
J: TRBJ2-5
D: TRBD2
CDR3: CASSLGGTSGETQYF
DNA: TGTGCCAGCAGCTTGGGGGGTACTAGCGGGGAGACCCAGTACTTC

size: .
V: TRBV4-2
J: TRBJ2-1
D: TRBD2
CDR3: CASSQLFGTSGSYNEQFF
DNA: TGTGCCAGCAGCCAACTTTTTGGAACTAGCGGGAGTTACAATGAGCAGTTCTTC

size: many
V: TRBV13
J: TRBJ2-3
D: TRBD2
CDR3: CASILAGGPRDTQYF
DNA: TGTGCCAGCATCCTAGCGGGAGGGCCACGAGATACGCAGTATTTT

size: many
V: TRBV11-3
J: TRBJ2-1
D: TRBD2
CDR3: CASSPRLAGVWAEEQFF
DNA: TGTGCCAGCAGCCCGCGACTAGCGGGAGTTTGGGCGGAGGAGCAGTTCTTC

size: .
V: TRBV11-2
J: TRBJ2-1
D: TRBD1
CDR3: CASSLEGQGVYEQFF
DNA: TGTGCCAGCAGCTTAGAGGGACAGGGAGTCTATGAGCAGTTCTTC

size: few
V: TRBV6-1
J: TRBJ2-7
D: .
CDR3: CASSSNRDSYEQYF
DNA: TGTGCCAGCAGTTCAAACAGGGACTCCTACGAGCAGTACTTC

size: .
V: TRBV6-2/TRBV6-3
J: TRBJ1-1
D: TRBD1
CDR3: CASTNTGAEAFF
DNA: TGTGCCAGCACCAACACAGGGGCTGAAGCTTTCTTT

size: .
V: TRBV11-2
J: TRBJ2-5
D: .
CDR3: CASRIVGETRQETQYF
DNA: TGTGCCAGCAGGATTGTGGGGGAGACCCGCCAAGAGACCCAGTACTTC

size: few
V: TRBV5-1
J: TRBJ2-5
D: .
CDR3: CASSLWLASPETQYF
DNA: TGCGCCAGCAGCTTGTGGCTAGCGAGTCCAGAGACCCAGTACTTC